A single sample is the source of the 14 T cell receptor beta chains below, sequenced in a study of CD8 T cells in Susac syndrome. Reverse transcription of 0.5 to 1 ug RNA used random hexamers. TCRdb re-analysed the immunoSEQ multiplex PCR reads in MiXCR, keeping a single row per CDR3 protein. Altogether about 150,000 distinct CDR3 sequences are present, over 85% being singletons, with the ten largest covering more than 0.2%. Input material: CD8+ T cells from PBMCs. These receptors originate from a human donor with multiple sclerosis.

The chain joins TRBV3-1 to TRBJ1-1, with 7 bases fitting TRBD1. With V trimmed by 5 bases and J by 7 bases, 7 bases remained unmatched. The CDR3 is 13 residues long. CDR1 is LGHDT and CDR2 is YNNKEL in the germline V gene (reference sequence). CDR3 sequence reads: CASSSLAGGEAFF. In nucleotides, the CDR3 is TGTGCCAGCAGCTCGTTGGCAGGGGGTGAAGCTTTCTTT.

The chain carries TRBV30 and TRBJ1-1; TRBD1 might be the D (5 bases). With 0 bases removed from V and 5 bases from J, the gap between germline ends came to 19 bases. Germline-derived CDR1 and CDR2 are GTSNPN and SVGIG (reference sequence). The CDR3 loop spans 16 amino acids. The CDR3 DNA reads TGTGCCTGGAGTGTTTTTCCCGGGACTCAAGGGACTGAAGCTTTCTTT. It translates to CAWSVFPGTQGTEAFF.

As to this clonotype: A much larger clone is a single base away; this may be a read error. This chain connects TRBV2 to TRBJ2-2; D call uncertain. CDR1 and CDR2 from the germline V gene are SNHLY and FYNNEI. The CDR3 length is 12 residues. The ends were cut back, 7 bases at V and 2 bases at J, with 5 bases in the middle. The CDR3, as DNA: TGTGCCAGCAACCCTAACACCGGGGAGCTGTTTTTT. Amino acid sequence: CASNPNTGELFF.

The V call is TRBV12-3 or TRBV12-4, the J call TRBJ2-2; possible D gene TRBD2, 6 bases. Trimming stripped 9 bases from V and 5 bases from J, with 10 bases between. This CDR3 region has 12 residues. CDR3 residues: CASWGDTGELFF. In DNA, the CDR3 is TGTGCCAGTTGGGGGGATACCGGGGAGCTGTTTTTT.

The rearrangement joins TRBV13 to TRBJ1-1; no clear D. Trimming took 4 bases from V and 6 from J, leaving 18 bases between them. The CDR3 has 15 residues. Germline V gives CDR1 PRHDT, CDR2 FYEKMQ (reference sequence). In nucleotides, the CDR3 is TGTGCCAGCAGCTCGATATTCGGGCGAAACTCTGAAGCTTTCTTT. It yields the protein CASSSIFGRNSEAFF.

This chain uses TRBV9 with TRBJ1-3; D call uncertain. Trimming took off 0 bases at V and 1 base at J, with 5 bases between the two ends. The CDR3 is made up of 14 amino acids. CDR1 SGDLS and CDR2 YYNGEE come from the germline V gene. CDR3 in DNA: TGTGCCAGCAGCGTAGCGGGTTCTGGAAACACCATATATTTT. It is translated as CASSVAGSGNTIYF.

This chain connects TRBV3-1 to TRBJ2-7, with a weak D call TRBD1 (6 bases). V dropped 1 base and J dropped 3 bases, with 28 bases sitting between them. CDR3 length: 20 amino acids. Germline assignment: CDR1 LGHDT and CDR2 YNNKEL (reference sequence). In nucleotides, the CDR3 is TGTGCCAGCAGCCAAGCGCCTGGCGGGCCCGAACAGGGCTCGTACTACGAGCAGTACTTC. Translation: CASSQAPGGPEQGSYYEQYF.

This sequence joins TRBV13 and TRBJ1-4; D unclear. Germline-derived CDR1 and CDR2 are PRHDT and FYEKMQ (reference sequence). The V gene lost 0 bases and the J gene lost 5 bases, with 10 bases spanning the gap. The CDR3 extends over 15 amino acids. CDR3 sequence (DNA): TGTGCCAGCAGCTTAGGCCAGGCCTTAAATGAAAAACTGTTTTTT. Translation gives CASSLGQALNEKLFF. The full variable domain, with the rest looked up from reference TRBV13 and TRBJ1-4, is AAGVIQSPRHLIKEKRETATLKCYPIPRHDTVYWYQQGPGQDPQFLISFYEKMQSDKGSIPDRFSAQQFSDYHSELNMSSLELGDSALYFCASSLGQALNEKLFFGSGTQLSVL.

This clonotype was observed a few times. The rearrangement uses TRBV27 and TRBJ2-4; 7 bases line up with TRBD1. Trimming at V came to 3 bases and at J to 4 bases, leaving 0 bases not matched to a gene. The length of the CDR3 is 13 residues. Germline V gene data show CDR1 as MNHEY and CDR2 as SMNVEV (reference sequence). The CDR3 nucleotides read TGTGCCAGCAGTTTGGGACAGAAAAACATTCAGTACTTC. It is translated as CASSLGQKNIQYF.

For the CDR3, the DNA is TGCAGCGTCGCCCTAGGGACCGGGACAACTAATGAAAAACTGTTTTTT. Translated: CSVALGTGTTNEKLFF. V gene TRBV29-1 combines with J gene TRBJ1-4, with D maybe TRBD1 (5 bases). CDR1 SQVTM and CDR2 ANQGSEA come from the germline V gene. The CDR3 runs to 16 residues. V shed 6 bases and J shed 0 bases, with 17 bases lying between them.

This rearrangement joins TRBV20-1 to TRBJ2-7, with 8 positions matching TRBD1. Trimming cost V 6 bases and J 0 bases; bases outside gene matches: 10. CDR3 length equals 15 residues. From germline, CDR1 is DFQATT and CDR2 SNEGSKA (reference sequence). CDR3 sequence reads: CSAIAGTGNSYEQYF. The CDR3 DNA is TGCAGTGCGATTGCCGGGACAGGCAACTCCTACGAGCAGTACTTC.

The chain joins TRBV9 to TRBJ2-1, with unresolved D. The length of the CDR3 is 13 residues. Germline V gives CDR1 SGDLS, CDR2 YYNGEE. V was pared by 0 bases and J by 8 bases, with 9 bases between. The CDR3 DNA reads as TGTGCCAGCAGCGTAGGGGTTTCGGATGAGCAGTTCTTC. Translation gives CASSVGVSDEQFF.

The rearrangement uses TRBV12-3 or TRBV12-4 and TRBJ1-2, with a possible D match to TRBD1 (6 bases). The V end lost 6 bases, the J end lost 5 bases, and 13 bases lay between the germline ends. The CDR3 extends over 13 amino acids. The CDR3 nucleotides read TGTGCCAGCAGCTCCGCCAGGGGTTATGGCTACACCTTC. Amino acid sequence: CASSSARGYGYTF.

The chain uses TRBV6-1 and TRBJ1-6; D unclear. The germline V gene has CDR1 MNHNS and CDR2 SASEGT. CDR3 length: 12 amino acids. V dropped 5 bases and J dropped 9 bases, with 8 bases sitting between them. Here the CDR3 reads CASSTSGSPLHF. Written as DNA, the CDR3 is TGTGCCAGCAGTACGAGTGGTTCACCCCTCCACTTT.